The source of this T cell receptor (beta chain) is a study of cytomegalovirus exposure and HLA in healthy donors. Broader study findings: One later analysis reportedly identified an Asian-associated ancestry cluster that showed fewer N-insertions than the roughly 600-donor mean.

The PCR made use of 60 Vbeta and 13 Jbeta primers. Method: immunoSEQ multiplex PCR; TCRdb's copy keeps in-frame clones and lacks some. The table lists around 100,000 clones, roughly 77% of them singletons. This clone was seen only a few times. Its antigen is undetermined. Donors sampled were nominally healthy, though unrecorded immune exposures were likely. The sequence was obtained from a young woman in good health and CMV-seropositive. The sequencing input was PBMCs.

The CDR3 DNA follows: TGTGCCAGCAGCTTGGCCCGGGGGACAGGGGTACCCAATGAGCAGTTCTTC. Protein: CASSLARGTGVPNEQFF. This rearrangement joins TRBV5-4 to TRBJ2-1; TRBD1 matches at 10 bases. The J segment lost 6 bases and the V segment lost 0 bases, leaving 9 bases of the junction unmatched. The CDR3 spans 17 residues. Per the germline V gene, CDR1 is SGHNT and CDR2 is YYREEE (reference sequence).